The clone carrying this T cell receptor beta chain has only one observation. Germline CDR1 and CDR2: SGHAT and FQDESV (reference sequence). J gave up 6 bases and V 6 bases, and 7 bases lay outside the gene matches. The length of the CDR3 is 15 residues. This sample stems from a study of OX40 agonist ivuxolimab in advanced cancers. Background on the study: Past anti-PD-1, anti-PD-L1 or anti-CTLA-4 therapy was accepted, and roughly 37% had received some.

Exclusion of a patient followed from autoimmune disease history or systemic immunosuppression. The protocol was immunoSEQ multiplex PCR, while the TCRdb copy is restricted to in-frame clones and leaves out a portion. The repertoire holds about 100,000 clones, roughly 90% seen once, with approximately 0.16% in the top ten. The source was CD4+ or CD8+ T cells sorted from blood, collected in a trial of the OX40 agonist ivuxolimab. The chain uses TRBV11-1 and TRBJ2-1; TRBD1 matches at 11 bases. The TCR was taken from an adult with an advanced solid tumor such as melanoma, head and neck, liver or kidney cancer. The CDR3 loop is CASRSGQGARNEQFF. The CDR3 region has the DNA TGTGCCAGCAGAAGTGGACAGGGGGCGCGCAATGAGCAGTTCTTC.